This TCR beta chain was documented in a study of technical replicates of blood from a handful of donors. This clone appeared once. The length of the CDR3 is 14 residues. Germline V gives CDR1 MNHNY, CDR2 SVGAGI (reference sequence). Germline trimming cut 4 bases from V and 4 bases from J; bases unmatched to any gene: 2. This table comes from immunoSEQ multiplex PCR, and its TCRdb copy is limited to in-frame clones, with some not included. The table records tens of thousands of clones, just under 95% of them present only once. The receptor was isolated from a human donor in good health. The chain joins TRBV6-6 to TRBJ1-1, with 11 bases fitting TRBD1. Sequencing was performed on T cells isolated from PBMCs. The CDR3 is CASSLGQGATEAFF. The CDR3 DNA sequence: TGTGCCAGCAGTTTAGGACAGGGGGCCACTGAAGCTTTCTTT.